The 15 T cell receptor beta chains in this list originate from one sample, sequenced in a study of cytomegalovirus exposure and HLA in healthy donors. The PCR ran on 60 Vbeta and 13 Jbeta primers. Profiling relied on immunoSEQ multiplex PCR, and the TCRdb table lists in-frame clones only, not all of them. This sample has under 200,000 clones, with almost 85% found just once. Material: PBMCs. These receptors were obtained from a woman aged 45-60 years in good health and CMV-seronegative.

This chain joins TRBV30 and TRBJ2-7; tentatively, D is TRBD2 (5 bases). Trimming took off 8 bases at V and 4 bases at J, with 21 bases between the two ends. The germline V gene encodes CDR1 GTSNPN and CDR2 SVGIG (reference sequence). The CDR3 contains 14 residues. CDR3 amino acids: CAGGSRNRGYEQYF. Written as DNA, the CDR3 is TGTGCCGGCGGGTCGAGAAACCGGGGTTACGAGCAGTACTTC.

The genes are TRBV5-1 and TRBJ1-1, with 9 positions matching TRBD1. The CDR3 consists of 14 residues. Germline V gene sequence: CDR1 SGHRS, CDR2 YFSETQ. V lost 0 bases and J lost 5; bases outside the gene matches: 2. The CDR3 nucleotides are TGCGCCAGCAGCTTGGAACAGGGGGCAACTGAAGCTTTCTTT. Translating gives CASSLEQGATEAFF.

The rearrangement links TRBV11-3 to TRBJ2-2; 9 bases line up with TRBD2. V shed 10 bases and J 6 bases; nucleotides not matched to a gene: 6. Germline V gene lookup returns CDR1 SGHNT and CDR2 YENEEA. The CDR3 has 13 residues. CDR3 amino acids: CATSGVYSGELFF. The CDR3 DNA reads as TGTGCCACTAGCGGGGTGTACTCCGGGGAGCTGTTTTTT. The whole variable domain, remainder taken from reference TRBV11-3 and TRBJ2-2, is EAGVVQSPRYKIIEKKQPVAFWCNPISGHNTLYWYLQNLGQGPELLIRYENEEAVDDSQLPKDRFSAERLKGVDSTLKIQPAELGDSAVYLCATSGVYSGELFFGEGSRLTVL.

The chain links TRBV19 to TRBJ1-3; the D gene is possibly TRBD1 (6 bases). The CDR3 runs 16 residues. V was pared by 4 bases and J by 2 bases, with 15 bases between. CDR1 LNHDA and CDR2 SQIVND come from the germline V gene (reference sequence). In DNA, the CDR3 is TGTGCCAGTAGTAGCCACCCGTACAGGGCTGGAAACACCATATATTTT. It specifies CASSSHPYRAGNTIYF. Full variable domain (rest looked up from reference TRBV19 and TRBJ1-3): DGGITQSPKYLFRKEGQNVTLSCEQNLNHDAMYWYRQDPGQGLRLIYYSQIVNDFQKGDIAEGYSVSREKKESFPLTVTSAQKNPTAFYLCASSSHPYRAGNTIYFGEGSWLTVV.

This clone was seen a handful of times. The chain is built from TRBV2 and TRBJ2-1, with 9 bases fitting TRBD1. Trimming removed 4 bases from V and 2 bases from J; junction bases left unmatched: 3. CDR1 is SNHLY and CDR2 is FYNNEI in the germline V gene. This CDR3 spans 15 amino acids. The CDR3 region has the DNA TGTGCCAGCAGTGCTGGACAGGGGCCCTACAATGAGCAGTTCTTC. Its protein is CASSAGQGPYNEQFF.

This chain connects TRBV19 to TRBJ1-5; 10 bases are a match to TRBD1. The V gene end was trimmed by 4 bases and the J gene end by 3 bases; junction bases not matched to a gene: 3. The CDR3 sequence is 15 residues long. Per the germline V gene, CDR1 is LNHDA and CDR2 is SQIVND (reference sequence). The CDR3 protein is CASSTRQGANQPQHF. The CDR3 DNA reads as TGTGCCAGTAGTACTCGACAGGGGGCCAATCAGCCCCAGCATTTT.

This rearrangement joins TRBV2 to TRBJ1-6; TRBD1 aligns across 7 bases. The V gene end was trimmed by 6 bases and the J gene end by 5 bases; junction bases not matched to a gene: 10. CDR3 length: 16 amino acids. Germline V lookup: CDR1 SNHLY, CDR2 FYNNEI. The CDR3 bases are TGTGCCAGCAGCGACCTGGGGGACAGTGATAATTCACCCCTCCACTTT. Protein sequence: CASSDLGDSDNSPLHF.

This chain links TRBV6-1 with TRBJ2-6; a weak D match, TRBD1 (5 bases). The CDR3 consists of 15 residues. The germline V gene has CDR1 MNHNS and CDR2 SASEGT. Trimming shortened V by 7 bases and J by 0 bases, and 10 bases separated the two germline ends. CDR3 amino acids: CASTRGSSGANVLTF. CDR3 sequence (DNA): TGTGCCAGCACAAGGGGTTCCTCTGGGGCCAACGTCCTGACTTTC.

This chain connects TRBV2 to TRBJ2-7; 10 bases are shared with TRBD1. V lost 8 bases to trimming and J lost 4 bases; unmatched junction nucleotides: 8. Looked up from germline, CDR1 is SNHLY and CDR2 is FYNNEI. The length of the CDR3 is 14 residues. CDR3 loop: CASLSRTGGYEQYF. DNA of the CDR3: TGTGCCAGCCTTAGCCGGACAGGGGGATACGAGCAGTACTTC.

This clone is a singleton in its sample. The chain recombines TRBV27 with TRBJ1-1, with D uncertain. Deletions cut 0 bases from V and 4 bases from J, with 9 bases between. The CDR3 is 14 residues long. Per the germline V gene, CDR1 is MNHEY and CDR2 is SMNVEV (reference sequence). The chain's CDR3 is CASSLSSVPTEAFF. In nucleotides, the CDR3 is TGTGCCAGCAGTTTATCGAGCGTGCCCACTGAAGCTTTCTTT.

This rearrangement joins TRBV28 to TRBJ2-1; D might be TRBD1 (5 bases). Germline V lookup: CDR1 MDHEN, CDR2 SYDVKM. V was pared by 5 bases and J by 0 bases, with 14 bases between. The CDR3 totals 16 residues. CDR3 region: CASSQDTWSSYNEQFF. The CDR3 DNA reads as TGTGCCAGCAGTCAGGACACTTGGAGCTCCTACAATGAGCAGTTCTTC.

This clone occurred once. The chain combines TRBV5-6 with TRBJ2-1; no clear D gene. This CDR3 is built from 11 residues. Germline lookup yields CDR1 SGHDT and CDR2 YYEEEE. With 3 bases removed from V and 4 bases from J, the gap between germline ends came to 2 bases. The CDR3 DNA reads TGTGCCAGCAGCTCATACAATGAGCAGTTCTTC. This translates into CASSSYNEQFF.

The genes are TRBV18 and TRBJ2-3; TRBD1 aligns across 8 bases. V dropped 4 bases and J dropped 2; count of bases not matched to a gene: 8. The CDR3 covers 16 residues. Germline CDR1 reads KGHSH; CDR2 reads LQKENI. The CDR3 here is CASSLDRGRITDTQYF. The DNA for the CDR3 is TGTGCCAGCTCACTTGACAGGGGTCGTATCACAGATACGCAGTATTTT.

This chain joins TRBV27 and TRBJ1-1; D is ambiguous. The CDR3 runs 14 residues. The germline V and J ends were trimmed by 5 bases and 10 bases, with 20 bases remaining between them. Germline assignment: CDR1 MNHEY and CDR2 SMNVEV (reference sequence). This CDR3 is CASSDSPGRRGAFF. Here the CDR3 DNA reads TGTGCCAGCAGTGACTCCCCAGGACGTCGGGGAGCTTTCTTT.

This clone appeared a few times. The CDR3 nucleotides are TGTGCCAGCAGTTATGGCTTCCCAGGGGCCGATGGAGCTTTCTTT. This codes for CASSYGFPGADGAFF. The chain couples TRBV6-6 to TRBJ1-1, with D possibly TRBD1 on 6 matching bases. CDR3 length: 15 amino acids. CDR1 MNHNY and CDR2 SVGAGI come from the germline V gene (reference sequence). V lost 3 bases, J lost 10 bases, and 21 bases lay in between.